The rows below give T cell receptor beta chains drawn from one sample of a study of cytomegalovirus exposure and HLA in healthy donors. The repertoire was sequenced with immunoSEQ multiplex PCR; TCRdb's copy has only in-frame clones and lacks some. This repertoire shows around 91,000 clones, roughly 78% found once; its top ten account for 4% to 5.5%. Input material: PBMCs. These receptor sequences come from a male donor in good health and CMV-seropositive. Each CDR3 is given with its conserved first and last residue. A D gene is named only where the DNA matches it firmly.

CDR3aa | j_gene | d_gene | v_gene
CATSRAGNPGNTEAFF | TRBJ1-1 | - | TRBV15
CASNNPSEPSTGARINEQYF | TRBJ2-7 | TRBD1 | TRBV2
CASSLETSGSYEQYF | TRBJ2-7 | TRBD2 | TRBV7-6
CASSHHYEQYF | TRBJ2-7 | - | TRBV14
CASSPGTGYGYTF | TRBJ1-2 | TRBD1 | TRBV11-2
CASSFRGGSINEQFF | TRBJ2-1 | TRBD2 | TRBV27
CASGGERLEAFF | TRBJ1-1 | - | TRBV6-1
CASSVSAWGTLNLIPGGDYGYTF | TRBJ1-2 | - | TRBV9
CASSLTGTGVEKLFF | TRBJ1-4 | TRBD1 | TRBV11-2
CASSVNPLQGNTDTQYF | TRBJ2-3 | TRBD1 | TRBV7-8
CASSVDRGQETQYF | TRBJ2-5 | TRBD1 | TRBV11-2
CASSQDRDRNTKTRSYEQYF | TRBJ2-7 | - | TRBV4-1
CASSSGPPGNNEKLFF | TRBJ1-4 | - | TRBV27
CSVVGGRTDTQYF | TRBJ2-3 | - | TRBV29-1
CASSQTSGSSYEQYF | TRBJ2-7 | TRBD2 | TRBV28
CASSSTVSNQPQHF | TRBJ1-5 | - | TRBV28
CASSSQGTGLQKLFF | TRBJ1-4 | TRBD1 | TRBV7-2
CASSRLGGRAQETQYF | TRBJ2-5 | - | TRBV19
CASSYPQGTGGELFF | TRBJ2-2 | - | TRBV7-2
CAWRTGGSRTEAFF | TRBJ1-1 | TRBD1 | TRBV30
CASSNVRGGRSYEQYF | TRBJ2-7 | TRBD2 | TRBV7-9
CASSSPSGGRTDTQYF | TRBJ2-3 | TRBD2 | TRBV7-8
CAISDPDRGGTEAFF | TRBJ1-1 | TRBD1 | TRBV10-3
CASTPGAPPNTQYF | TRBJ2-3 | - | TRBV6-5
CASSQGQAGQPQHF | TRBJ1-5 | - | TRBV4-2
CAWRAGNNSPLHF | TRBJ1-6 | - | TRBV30
CASSLRGGEQFF | TRBJ2-1 | - | TRBV7-9
CASTLLGGQIYEQYF | TRBJ2-7 | - | TRBV5-1
CASSARDRRATEAFF | TRBJ1-1 | TRBD1 | TRBV19
CASRPGGGDTQYF | TRBJ2-3 | - | TRBV5-1
CASSVYGGTGELFF | TRBJ2-2 | - | TRBV6-1
CASSLAQGGEKLFF | TRBJ1-4 | TRBD1 | TRBV5-1
CASSLRTAYNEQFF | TRBJ2-1 | - | TRBV2
CASRPGDFNEQFF | TRBJ2-1 | - | TRBV27
CASRSGTDNEQFF | TRBJ2-1 | TRBD1 | TRBV7-2
CASSPTGTGGTRPQETQYF | TRBJ2-5 | TRBD1 | TRBV27
CASSVGTGDQETQYF | TRBJ2-5 | TRBD1 | TRBV9
CASSPTARAGNTIYF | TRBJ1-3 | - | TRBV7-8
CASSSVGSSTYEQYF | TRBJ2-7 | - | TRBV6-6
CASSPGGLPPTGELFF | TRBJ2-2 | - | TRBV28
CASSLAEETQYF | TRBJ2-5 | - | TRBV5-1
CASSAPGASNSPLHF | TRBJ1-6 | - | TRBV5-1
CASSKTSSEDEQYF | TRBJ2-7 | TRBD2 | TRBV2
CASSLAEAAGYGYTF | TRBJ1-2 | - | TRBV7-9
CASSSRDTRRKVAYTQYF | TRBJ2-3 | - | TRBV27
CSVEGRTGASNSPLHF | TRBJ1-6 | TRBD1 | TRBV29-1
CASSPPFQGFNEKLFF | TRBJ1-4 | - | TRBV28
CASRTRTSPDTQYF | TRBJ2-3 | TRBD2 | TRBV19
CASSFQGAKETQYF | TRBJ2-5 | TRBD1 | TRBV13
CASSPTSGVTDTQYF | TRBJ2-3 | TRBD2 | TRBV19
CASSPGQGYEKLFF | TRBJ1-4 | TRBD1 | TRBV19
CASSGVSYEQYF | TRBJ2-7 | - | TRBV28
CASSVQGMDEKLFF | TRBJ1-4 | - | TRBV2
CASRPSNRAPNEKLFF | TRBJ1-4 | - | TRBV28
CASSLYRNRGDTEAFF | TRBJ1-1 | TRBD1 | TRBV7-9
CASSQDRGITDTQYF | TRBJ2-3 | TRBD1 | TRBV11-3